Below are 21 T cell receptor beta chains sequenced from a single sample in a study of T cells after yellow fever vaccination. TCRdb re-derived calls from the 5' RACE reads in MiXCR, one entry per CDR3 protein. The sample carries roughly 330,000 distinct CDR3 sequences, almost 4% recorded once. Sample: PBMCs, taken 5 days after the yellow fever booster vaccination. Receptor source: a man younger than 30 who received the YFV17D yellow fever vaccine.

The chain is built from TRBV5-5 and TRBJ1-2, with 7 bases that match TRBD1. Trimming removed 1 base from V and 0 bases from J; junction bases left unmatched: 3. The CDR3 is 15 amino acids. Germline CDR1 SGHKS, CDR2 YYEKEE (reference sequence). The CDR3 bases are TGTGCCAGCAGCTTGCAGGGGGGAGCTAACTATGGCTACACCTTC. The encoded protein is CASSLQGGANYGYTF.

The chain has TRBV3-1 and TRBJ2-7; 8 bases are shared with TRBD1. Germline V CDR1 and CDR2: LGHDT, YNNKEL (reference sequence). The CDR3 runs 13 residues. Trimming removed 7 bases from V and 5 bases from J; junction bases left unmatched: 7. The CDR3 region is CASKFGQGNEQYF. The CDR3 region has the DNA TGTGCCAGCAAATTTGGACAGGGCAACGAGCAGTACTTC.

The chain joins TRBV6-6 to TRBJ2-1, with D possibly TRBD1 on 6 matching bases. The V gene's germline CDR1 is MNHNY and CDR2 SVGAGI (reference sequence). CDR3 length: 12 amino acids. V was pared by 5 bases and J by 10 bases, with 12 bases between. The DNA for the CDR3 is TGTGCCAGCAGTCGACAGGCATCGGAGCAGTTCTTC. It encodes CASSRQASEQFF.

The rearrangement links TRBV27 to TRBJ1-1; D unclear. Trimming left V 2 bases short and J 5 bases short, with 12 bases between. CDR3 length: 14 amino acids. Germline V lookup: CDR1 MNHEY, CDR2 SMNVEV (reference sequence). DNA for the CDR3: TGTGCCAGCAGTTTAACCCTCACGGGAACTGAAGCTTTCTTT. This sequence encodes CASSLTLTGTEAFF.

This clonotype was detected many times. The V and J genes are TRBV11-2 and TRBJ2-2, with a weak D call TRBD2 (5 bases). The CDR3 is 14 amino acids. V was trimmed by 5 bases and J by 2 bases, leaving 9 bases between them. The germline gives CDR1 SGHAT, CDR2 FQNNGV. CDR3 loop: CASSPRLNTGELFF. The CDR3 nucleotides are TGTGCCAGCAGCCCGCGACTAAACACCGGGGAGCTGTTTTTT.

The chain couples TRBV7-6 to TRBJ2-1; 8 nucleotides align to TRBD1. J lost 0 bases, V lost 5 bases, and 6 bases had no gene match. Germline CDR1 is SGHVS and CDR2 is FNYEAQ. The CDR3 loop spans 16 amino acids. The CDR3 sequence: CASSQRTGPSYNEQFF. CDR3 sequence (DNA): TGTGCCAGCAGCCAGAGGACAGGGCCCTCCTACAATGAGCAGTTCTTC.

This clonotype was picked up a small number of times. V is TRBV6-6 and J is TRBJ2-3; weak D call: TRBD1 (6 bases). The germline V and J ends were trimmed by 5 bases and 4 bases, with 19 bases remaining between them. The CDR3 has 16 amino acids. Germline V gene data show CDR1 as MNHNY and CDR2 as SVGAGI (reference sequence). CDR3 nucleotides: TGTGCCAGCAGTATGCCAGGGGCGGGTGGCGCAGATACGCAGTATTTT. Its translation: CASSMPGAGGADTQYF.

This clonotype has only a few counts. This chain links TRBV2 with TRBJ2-7; D unclear. Per the germline V gene, CDR1 is SNHLY and CDR2 is FYNNEI. V dropped 6 bases and J dropped 2 bases, with 14 bases sitting between them. The CDR3 length is 14 residues. DNA of the CDR3: TGTGCCAGCAGAAATCGTCCCTGGGCCTACGAGCAGTACTTC. Its protein product is CASRNRPWAYEQYF.

Many counts were recorded for this clonotype. The rearrangement uses TRBV20-1 and TRBJ2-1; 7 bases are shared with TRBD2. V trimming: 1 base; J trimming: 9 bases; junction bases outside the gene matches: 9. Germline-derived CDR1 and CDR2 are DFQATT and SNEGSKA (reference sequence). CDR3 size: 14 residues. The CDR3 is CSARASGVLSEQFF. The CDR3 region has the DNA TGCAGTGCTAGAGCCAGCGGGGTATTGAGTGAGCAGTTCTTC.

The chain uses TRBV29-1 and TRBJ2-7; D may correspond to TRBD1 or TRBD2 (5 bases each). The CDR3 totals 11 residues. Germline V gene data show CDR1 as SQVTM and CDR2 as ANQGSEA. Trimming took 7 bases from V and 6 from J, leaving 13 bases between them. In DNA, the CDR3 is TGCAGCGCGGGACGGACCTTCGAGCAGTACTTC. Its translation is CSAGRTFEQYF.

This rearrangement joins TRBV15 to TRBJ1-5; D gene ambiguous. This CDR3 is 13 amino acids long. Trimming shortened V by 0 bases and J by 5 bases, and 5 bases separated the two germline ends. Germline V gene sequence: CDR1 LNHNV, CDR2 YYDKDF (reference sequence). The CDR3, as DNA: TGTGCCACCAGCAGAGATCTAGATCAGCCCCAGCATTTT. Its translation: CATSRDLDQPQHF.

In this sample, this clonotype turned up a few times. The chain is built from TRBV27 and TRBJ2-7; possible D gene TRBD1, 6 bases. The germline V and J ends were trimmed by 2 bases and 0 bases, with 11 bases remaining between them. This CDR3 has 15 amino acids. Germline CDR1 is MNHEY and CDR2 is SMNVEV (reference sequence). The CDR3 bases are TGTGCCAGCAGTTTAGGGGACACCAGCTCCTACGAGCAGTACTTC. Its protein product is CASSLGDTSSYEQYF.

This clonotype was picked up a small number of times. The rearrangement joins TRBV29-1 to TRBJ1-5; 7 bases align to TRBD1. The length of the CDR3 is 12 residues. The ends lost 6 bases at V and 7 bases at J; junction bases unmatched: 6. Germline V CDR1 and CDR2: SQVTM, ANQGSEA. CDR3 residues: CSVSQGNQPQHF. Written as DNA, the CDR3 is TGCAGCGTATCACAGGGGAACCAGCCCCAGCATTTT.

This clonotype showed up many times. This chain uses TRBV3-1 with TRBJ2-5, with D perhaps matching TRBD1 or TRBD2 (6 bases each). CDR3 length: 12 amino acids. Trimming stripped 7 bases from V and 5 bases from J, with 11 bases between. The germline CDR1 and CDR2 sequences are LGHDT and YNNKEL (reference sequence). The CDR3 region has the DNA TGTGCCAGCATGGGGGGCGGGGAGACCCAGTACTTC. Encoded protein: CASMGGGETQYF.

This clonotype was detected ten times or more. The chain employs TRBV5-1 and TRBJ2-3; no firm D call. Trimming left V 2 bases short and J 5 bases short, with 12 bases between. This CDR3 contains 14 residues. CDR1 is SGHRS, CDR2 YFSETQ, per germline. The CDR3 region is CASSFMDGRDTQYF. In DNA, the CDR3 is TGCGCCAGCAGCTTTATGGACGGCAGAGATACGCAGTATTTT. Combining the CDR3 with reference TRBV5-1 and TRBJ2-3 gives the whole variable domain KAGVTQTPRYLIKTRGQQVTLSCSPISGHRSVSWYQQTPGQGLQFLFEYFSETQRNKGNFPGRFSGRQFSNSRSEMNVSTLELGDSALYLCASSFMDGRDTQYFGPGTRLTVL.

This clonotype was counted a few times. The gene calls are TRBV19 and TRBJ2-3; 7 positions agree with TRBD2. The CDR3 extends over 15 amino acids. Unmatched junction bases numbered 9, after V lost 6 bases and J lost 3 bases. CDR1 is LNHDA and CDR2 is SQIVND in the germline V gene (reference sequence). CDR3: CASRLSAAGTDTQYF. In DNA, the CDR3 is TGTGCCAGTAGGTTGTCGGCAGCGGGGACAGATACGCAGTATTTT.

This clonotype appeared many times. The V call is TRBV5-1, the J call TRBJ1-1, with TRBD1 matching 9 bases. Germline V gene lookup returns CDR1 SGHRS and CDR2 YFSETQ. This CDR3 is 14 amino acids long. Trimming removed 3 bases from V and 2 bases from J; junction bases left unmatched: 2. CDR3 residues: CASSSGQGNTEAFF. The CDR3 coding sequence is TGCGCCAGCAGCTCGGGACAGGGAAACACTGAAGCTTTCTTT.

Note on this clonotype: One junction end disagrees with the germline gene, perhaps due to a read error. This CDR3 reads CASSPRGSDEQHF. The CDR3 DNA sequence: TGTGCCAGCTCACCACGGGGATCTGACGAGCAGCACTTC. The chain carries TRBV18 and TRBJ2-7; D remains ambiguous. The germline gives CDR1 KGHSH, CDR2 LQKENI. The CDR3 runs 13 residues.

This clonotype was seen many times. The chain uses TRBV12-3 or TRBV12-4 and TRBJ2-1, with D perhaps TRBD2 (7 bases). This CDR3 has 15 residues. Between the trimmed V and J ends, which lost 2 bases and 5 bases, there was a span of 13 bases. DNA for the CDR3: TGTGCCAGCAGTTTAAGGACGGGGGGCCACAATGAGCAGTTCTTC. Protein: CASSLRTGGHNEQFF.

This clonotype was seen at least ten times. The V and J genes are TRBV6-5 and TRBJ1-5; unclear D gene. CDR3 length: 15 amino acids. Trimming shortened V by 5 bases and J by 2 bases, and 13 bases separated the two germline ends. Germline values: CDR1 MNHEY, CDR2 SVGAGI. CDR3 bases: TGTGCCAGCAGTCGACTATACGGTGGCAATCAGCCCCAGCATTTT. Residues: CASSRLYGGNQPQHF.

V and J are TRBV9 and TRBJ2-1; the D gene is possibly TRBD1 (6 bases). Germline V gene lookup returns CDR1 SGDLS and CDR2 YYNGEE. The CDR3 contains 15 residues. V was trimmed by 0 bases and J by 3 bases, leaving 10 bases between them. The CDR3 loop reads CASSVEGTNYNEQFF. CDR3 nucleotides: TGTGCCAGCAGCGTAGAAGGGACAAACTACAATGAGCAGTTCTTC.